This record covers a single T cell receptor beta chain. Its target is not known. Reverse transcription of about 0.45 to 1 ug RNA was carried out with random hexamers. The amplification used immunoSEQ multiplex PCR on TCR beta CDR3; it spanned 54 Vbeta and 13 Jbeta. Using its own MiXCR run on the immunoSEQ multiplex PCR reads, TCRdb lists one record per CDR3 protein. This table has some 130,000 distinct CDR3 sequences, around 93% appearing once. Sequencing targeted TCR beta in T cells from blood (CD8+ and CD4+). TEMRA cells were FACS-enriched and CD8+ and CD4+ T cells negatively isolated. The entry originates in a study of CD8 T cells in Susac syndrome. Overall study results and limits: CD8+ clones in Susac expanded most in TEMRA cells and active patients.

The receptor's source is a human donor with Susac syndrome. The sample was CD8+ T cells from PBMCs.

The CDR3 bases are TGTGCCAGCAGCTTAGAGTACGAGCAGTACTTC. It encodes CASSLEYEQYF. This chain connects TRBV7-2 to TRBJ2-7; unclear D gene. Germline values: CDR1 SGHTA, CDR2 FQGNSA. V was pared by 1 base and J by 4 bases, with 2 bases between. The CDR3 runs 11 residues.